The 12 T cell receptor beta chains given below trace back to one sample, sequenced in a study of blood T cell repertoires in COVID-19 (TCRdb year 2020). The method was the immunoSEQ multiplex PCR assay. TCRdb stores this immuneACCESS table with in-frame sequences only. Part of the clones is absent; in the studies checked, under half of the shortfall reflects unresolved V genes, and no reason is known for the rest. The sample table lists 150,000 to 200,000 clones, over 80% of them with a count of one. Of the sample, 4.5% to 6.5% is held by the ten largest clones. The sample consisted of peripheral blood. The source of these receptors is a woman between 25 and 40 years old with acute or convalescent COVID-19.

The chain is built from TRBV19 and TRBJ2-4; D is uncertain. Germline V gene sequence: CDR1 LNHDA, CDR2 SQIVND (reference sequence). Between the trimmed V and J ends, which lost 9 bases and 0 bases, there was a span of 24 bases. This CDR3 contains 18 residues. The CDR3 loop is CASEATLPPGLAKNIQYF. CDR3 DNA: TGTGCCAGCGAGGCTACTTTACCCCCTGGATTAGCCAAAAACATTCAGTACTTC.

The chain employs TRBV5-4 and TRBJ2-3; D not certain. The V gene lost 1 base and the J gene lost 4 bases, with 7 bases spanning the gap. Germline-derived CDR1 and CDR2 are SGHNT and YYREEE (reference sequence). The CDR3 totals 13 residues. This chain's CDR3 is CASSLPPSDTQYF. Here the CDR3 DNA reads TGTGCCAGCAGCTTGCCTCCCTCAGATACGCAGTATTTT. The whole variable domain, filled in from reference TRBV5-4 and TRBJ2-3, reads ETGVTQSPTHLIKTRGQQVTLRCSSQSGHNTVSWYQQALGQGPQFIFQYYREEENGRGNFPPRFSGLQFPNYSSELNVNALELDDSALYLCASSLPPSDTQYFGPGTRLTVL.

The chain carries TRBV5-1 and TRBJ1-5, with a tentative D call TRBD1 (5 bases). The CDR3 length is 15 residues. CDR1 is SGHRS, CDR2 YFSETQ, per germline. The V end lost 0 bases, the J end lost 5 bases, and 12 bases lay between the germline ends. The CDR3 coding sequence is TGCGCCAGCAGCTTGGAAGGGGCAGGGTATCAGCCCCAGCATTTT. Translation: CASSLEGAGYQPQHF.

Concerning this clone: This same CDR3 is encoded by further DNA sequences in the sample. The rearrangement uses TRBV7-9 and TRBJ1-5; the D gene is possibly TRBD1 (5 bases). Between the trimmed V and J ends, which lost 4 bases and 4 bases, there was a span of 8 bases. The CDR3 runs to 13 residues. Germline loops: CDR1 SEHNR, CDR2 FQNEAQ (reference sequence). The CDR3 sequence is CASSSQGNQPQHF. Written as DNA, the CDR3 is TGTGCCAGCAGCTCTCAGGGTAATCAGCCCCAGCATTTT.

The V gene is TRBV5-1, the J gene TRBJ1-1; D may be TRBD1 (5 bases). This CDR3 is 13 amino acids long. Germline CDR1 reads SGHRS; CDR2 reads YFSETQ. The V gene lost 7 bases and the J gene lost 2 bases, with 12 bases spanning the gap. The DNA for the CDR3 is TGCGCCAGCGCTCGGGACTTAAACACTGAAGCTTTCTTT. Translating gives CASARDLNTEAFF.

The CDR3 DNA reads as TGTGCCTGGAGGGCAGGGGTTTTTTCCACAGATACGCAGTATTTT. It codes for CAWRAGVFSTDTQYF. The genes are TRBV30 and TRBJ2-3; D may be TRBD1 (6 bases). The ends were cut back, 3 bases at V and 2 bases at J, with 15 bases in the middle. CDR3 length equals 15 residues. The germline CDR1 and CDR2 sequences are GTSNPN and SVGIG (reference sequence).

This clone showed up just once. The V and J genes are TRBV7-9 and TRBJ1-3; D ambiguous. Germline CDR1 and CDR2: SEHNR and FQNEAQ (reference sequence). V gave up 1 base and J gave up 0 bases, with 4 bases separating them. This CDR3 region has 14 residues. Here the CDR3 reads CASSLGLSGNTIYF. The CDR3 DNA follows: TGTGCCAGCAGCTTAGGTCTCTCTGGAAACACCATATATTTT.

The genes are TRBV5-1 and TRBJ1-3; 9 nucleotides match TRBD1. Trimming cost V 1 base and J 4 bases; bases outside gene matches: 6. Germline V lookup: CDR1 SGHRS, CDR2 YFSETQ. The CDR3 is made up of 16 amino acids. Here the CDR3 reads CASSLLPGQGGNTIYF. The DNA of the CDR3 is TGCGCCAGCAGCTTGCTACCGGGACAGGGAGGAAACACCATATATTTT.

J is TRBJ2-5 and V is TRBV12-3 or TRBV12-4, with no clear D. V was pared by 5 bases and J by 3 bases, with 4 bases between. This CDR3 has 11 residues. This CDR3 reads CASSPKETQYF. In DNA, the CDR3 is TGTGCCAGCAGTCCTAAAGAGACCCAGTACTTC.

The CDR3 nucleotides read TGTGCCAGCAGCTTCCGCGGGGGCGAGCAGTTCTTC. Its translation: CASSFRGGEQFF. This chain connects TRBV11-2 to TRBJ2-1; a weak D match, TRBD2 (7 bases). The germline V gene encodes CDR1 SGHAT and CDR2 FQNNGV. CDR3 length: 12 amino acids. Trimming took off 3 bases at V and 10 bases at J, with 10 bases between the two ends.

The chain joins TRBV27 to TRBJ2-4; D not certain. V lost 0 bases, J lost 1 base, and 4 bases lay in between. The CDR3 is 14 amino acids. CDR1 and CDR2 from the germline V gene are MNHEY and SMNVEV (reference sequence). CDR3: CASSLSRAKNIQYF. CDR3 nucleotides: TGTGCCAGCAGTTTATCCAGGGCCAAAAACATTCAGTACTTC.

This clone was seen a handful of times. Other DNA sequences of this sample code for an identical CDR3. The V call is TRBV7-2, the J call TRBJ1-5, with a possible D match to TRBD1 (5 bases). CDR1 is SGHTA and CDR2 is FQGNSA in the germline V gene. The CDR3 is 13 residues long. V was shortened by 1 base and J by 6 bases, with 7 bases between the two germline ends. This CDR3 is CASSLGGGQPQHF. The CDR3 bases are TGTGCCAGCAGCTTAGGGGGCGGTCAGCCCCAGCATTTT.